This T cell receptor (beta chain) was sequenced for a study of a mutant IDH1 vaccine in newly diagnosed glioma. About the research overall: The study started vaccination 4-6 weeks after radiotherapy alone, or with temozolomide cycles. The earlier regimen, radiotherapy, temozolomide, or both, was most often both.

A remark on this clone: The antigen is unknown.

Libraries were prepared by immunoSEQ multiplex PCR; TCRdb keeps only in-frame clonotypes and omits some of them. The table shows around 56,000 clones, with about 80% occurring only once. Described time point: week 5, during vaccination. Doses comprised 300 ug of mutant IDH1 20-mer peptide each, plus topical imiquimod. Trimming cost V 1 base and J 2 bases, with 22 bases left between them. The germline V gene encodes CDR1 SGHNT and CDR2 YENEEA. This CDR3 has 19 amino acids. The sequence was obtained from a young man with glioma. Sequencing used PBMCs, obtained from a glioma patient whose treatment included an IDH1 peptide vaccine. J is TRBJ2-3 and V is TRBV11-3, with D perhaps TRBD1 or TRBD2 (6 bases each). The CDR3 loop reads CASSLGTWFGGGPTDTQYF. The DNA for the CDR3 is TGTGCCAGCAGCTTAGGGACGTGGTTCGGGGGCGGGCCCACAGATACGCAGTATTTT.